Below, 29 T cell receptor beta chains from the same sample are listed, as sequenced in a study of blood T cell repertoires in COVID-19. Sequencing was performed with immunoSEQ multiplex PCR; in TCRdb, only in-frame clones are kept and a portion is missing. Of about 170,000 clones in the sample, approximately 83% were seen once. The specimen was peripheral blood. The source is a man between 70 and 80 years old with active or convalescent COVID-19.

The gene calls are TRBV6-5 and TRBJ1-4; 10 nucleotides agree with TRBD1. This CDR3 has 14 residues. V trimming: 6 bases; J trimming: 12 bases; junction bases outside the gene matches: 10. Germline V gives CDR1 MNHEY, CDR2 SVGAGI. CDR3 coding DNA: TGTGCCAGCAGAGCGGGACAGGGGCGCAGTGAACTGTTTTTT. Amino acid sequence: CASRAGQGRSELFF.

This chain uses TRBV4-3 with TRBJ2-7; TRBD2 aligns across 9 bases. CDR1 and CDR2 (germline): LGHNA, YSLEER. The CDR3 runs to 16 residues. The V segment lost 2 bases and the J segment 2 bases; nucleotides outside the gene matches: 7. The CDR3 bases are TGCGCCAGCAGCCAACATCCGGGACTAGCCGCCTACGAGCAGTACTTC. Translated, it gives CASSQHPGLAAYEQYF.

The gene calls are TRBV30 and TRBJ1-5; the match to TRBD1 covers 9 bases. This CDR3 is built from 12 residues. Germline lookup yields CDR1 GTSNPN and CDR2 SVGIG (reference sequence). V trimming: 5 bases; J trimming: 7 bases; junction bases outside the gene matches: 3. This CDR3 is CAWGDRGQPQHF. As DNA, the CDR3 is TGTGCCTGGGGTGACAGGGGGCAGCCCCAGCATTTT.

The chain uses TRBV28 and TRBJ2-7; 10 positions match TRBD1. Trimming took 5 bases from V and 12 from J; bases not matched to a gene: 13. There are 14 residues in the CDR3. Germline CDR1 is MDHEN and CDR2 is SYDVKM. The CDR3 bases are TGTGCCAGCAGTCTTGGGGACAGGGGATTGTTACGGTACTTC. Translated, it gives CASSLGDRGLLRYF.

This sequence joins TRBV6-5 and TRBJ2-7; D not resolved. V was pared by 0 bases and J by 7 bases, with 16 bases between. The CDR3 is made up of 15 amino acids. Germline CDR1 and CDR2: MNHEY and SVGAGI. In nucleotides, the CDR3 is TGTGCCAGCAGTTACTCGGTGGTCGTTCCGCGGGAGCAGTACTTC. Translation: CASSYSVVVPREQYF.

This chain joins TRBV5-1 and TRBJ2-7; D is ambiguous. This CDR3 comprises 13 residues. Trimming took off 0 bases at V and 7 bases at J, with 11 bases between the two ends. From germline, CDR1 is SGHRS and CDR2 YFSETQ. The CDR3 nucleotides read TGCGCCAGCAGCTTGGCCTGGGTGGAGGAGCAGTACTTC. It translates to CASSLAWVEEQYF.

Concerning this clone: The junction departs from the called germline gene at one end, perhaps through a read error. This chain joins TRBV27 and TRBJ1-2; maybe TRBD1 (6 bases). Germline V lookup: CDR1 MNHEY, CDR2 SMNVEV (reference sequence). This CDR3 contains 14 residues. Written as DNA, the CDR3 is TGTGCCACCAGTGACTCCTACAGGGATTATGGCTACACCTTC. Its translation: CATSDSYRDYGYTF.

The chain combines TRBV7-9 with TRBJ1-1; D is uncertain. The CDR3 runs 14 residues. V was shortened by 3 bases and J by 0 bases, with 8 bases between the two germline ends. CDR1 is SEHNR, CDR2 FQNEAQ, per germline (reference sequence). In nucleotides, the CDR3 is TGTGCCAGCAGCTTGGAGGGTCTGAACACTGAAGCTTTCTTT. This sequence encodes CASSLEGLNTEAFF.

The genes are TRBV6-5 and TRBJ2-2; weak D call: TRBD1 (6 bases). V lost 6 bases and J 0 bases, leaving 8 bases between the germline ends. The CDR3 loop spans 14 amino acids. CDR1 is MNHEY, CDR2 SVGAGI, per germline. CDR3 loop: CASRRTANTGELFF. The CDR3 DNA is TGTGCCAGCAGACGGACAGCGAACACCGGGGAGCTGTTTTTT.

The V and J genes are TRBV7-2 and TRBJ2-3, with 9 bases that match TRBD1. The CDR3 runs to 17 residues. J was trimmed by 3 bases and V by 3 bases; bases with no gene match: 10. The germline V gene encodes CDR1 SGHTA and CDR2 FQGNSA. This CDR3 reads CASSFRDRAPVTDTQYF. The CDR3 DNA is TGTGCCAGCAGCTTCCGGGACAGGGCTCCGGTAACAGATACGCAGTATTTT. Filled out from reference TRBV7-2 and TRBJ2-3, the complete variable domain reads GAGVSQSPSNKVTEKGKDVELRCDPISGHTALYWYRQSLGQGLEFLIYFQGNSAPDKSGLPSDRFSAERTGGSVSTLTIQRTQQEDSAVYLCASSFRDRAPVTDTQYFGPGTRLTVL.

The chain is built from TRBV4-3 and TRBJ1-1; possible D gene TRBD1, 5 bases. Germline V gives CDR1 LGHNA, CDR2 YSLEER. The CDR3 loop spans 15 amino acids. V lost 2 bases and J lost 1, with 11 bases in between. The CDR3 loop reads CASSQLWGANTEAFF. CDR3 sequence (DNA): TGCGCCAGCAGCCAATTGTGGGGCGCGAACACTGAAGCTTTCTTT.

The chain has TRBV6-2 or TRBV6-3 and TRBJ1-5; D unresolved. Between the trimmed V and J ends, which lost 4 bases and 0 bases, there was a span of 16 bases. The CDR3 runs to 17 residues. CDR1 and CDR2 (germline): MNHEY, SVGEGT. CDR3 sequence (DNA): TGTGCCAGCAGTTTAACAGTTGGCCATTATAGCAATCAGCCCCAGCATTTT. Translating it yields CASSLTVGHYSNQPQHF.

This chain joins TRBV5-1 and TRBJ2-6, with 9 bases identical to TRBD1. The CDR3 covers 19 residues. CDR1 and CDR2 from the germline V gene are SGHRS and YFSETQ. The V segment lost 3 bases and the J segment 0 bases; nucleotides outside the gene matches: 10. CDR3 nucleotides: TGCGCCAGCAGCTGGGCGGGGACAGGGAGGAACTCTGGGGCCAACGTCCTGACTTTC. Protein product: CASSWAGTGRNSGANVLTF.

This clone was detected a few times. V gene TRBV11-3 combines with J gene TRBJ2-1, with 7 bases identical to TRBD1. V lost 5 bases, J lost 4 bases, and 5 bases stayed unmatched. Germline CDR1 is SGHNT and CDR2 is YENEEA. The CDR3 length is 14 residues. The CDR3, as DNA: TGTGCCAGCAGCGCTCGGGACAGATACAATGAGCAGTTCTTC. Translating gives CASSARDRYNEQFF.

The CDR3 DNA reads as TGTGCCAGCAGGGGGCTAACGGCCAAAAACATTCAGTACTTC. It encodes CASRGLTAKNIQYF. The chain employs TRBV2 and TRBJ2-4, with D perhaps TRBD1 (5 bases). The CDR3 is made up of 14 amino acids. Germline V CDR1 and CDR2: SNHLY, FYNNEI. Trimming took 6 bases from V and 1 from J, leaving 10 bases between them.

Details on this clone: One end of the junction fails to match germline, which may point to a read error. The sample contains more than one DNA sequence encoding this CDR3. The V and J genes are TRBV6-5 and TRBJ2-7, with D unclear. CDR3 length: 11 amino acids. From germline, CDR1 is MNHEY and CDR2 SVGAGI. CDR3 residues: CASKKEYEQYF. Here the CDR3 DNA reads TGCGCCAGCAAAAAGGAGTACGAGCAGTACTTC.

The J gene is TRBJ2-2, the V gene TRBV4-3; 9 bases are shared with TRBD2. CDR1 and CDR2 from the germline V gene are LGHNA and YSLEER. J gave up 2 bases and V 0 bases, and 4 bases lay outside the gene matches. This CDR3 contains 17 residues. The CDR3 sequence: CASSQEPTSGNTGELFF. CDR3 DNA: TGCGCCAGCAGCCAAGAGCCGACTAGCGGTAACACCGGGGAGCTGTTTTTT.

The V call is TRBV11-3, the J call TRBJ2-1, with 9 bases identical to TRBD1. The junction had 3 bases not matched to a gene; V was cut back by 5 bases and J by 4 bases. CDR3 length: 14 residues. Germline CDR1 is SGHNT and CDR2 is YENEEA. The DNA of the CDR3 is TGTGCCAGCAGCGGACAGGGGCCATACAATGAGCAGTTCTTC. This codes for CASSGQGPYNEQFF.

The J gene is TRBJ2-1, the V gene TRBV5-1; D gene ambiguous. Germline-derived CDR1 and CDR2 are SGHRS and YFSETQ. The CDR3 has 14 residues. Trimming left V 4 bases short and J 0 bases short, with 8 bases between. CDR3 nucleotides: TGCGCCAGCAGCCCCGATAGCTCCTACAATGAGCAGTTCTTC. Translation: CASSPDSSYNEQFF.

The chain couples TRBV6-2 or TRBV6-3 to TRBJ2-7, with TRBD1 matching over 8 bases. V gave up 6 bases and J gave up 3 bases; unmatched junction bases: 10. The CDR3 is 15 amino acids. Per germline, CDR1 MNHEY and CDR2 SVGEGT. The CDR3 region has the DNA TGTGCCAGCAGCCCCAGGGGGCTCGACGACTACGAGCAGTACTTC. Its protein product is CASSPRGLDDYEQYF.

The rearrangement joins TRBV6-5 to TRBJ1-2, with a possible D match to TRBD1 (6 bases). Trimming removed 10 bases at V and 4 bases at J, with 22 bases between. CDR3 size: 15 residues. Looked up from germline, CDR1 is MNHEY and CDR2 is SVGAGI. CDR3 in amino acids: CAISKVGARGYGYTF. The DNA of the CDR3 is TGTGCCATCTCCAAGGTGGGGGCCCGGGGCTATGGCTACACCTTC.

The chain couples TRBV2 to TRBJ1-1; 8 bases are a match to TRBD1. Germline V gives CDR1 SNHLY, CDR2 FYNNEI. The trim removed 6 bases at V and 1 base at J, leaving 4 bases unmatched. This CDR3 is 14 amino acids long. CDR3: CASRWTGPNTEAFF. The DNA for the CDR3 is TGTGCCAGCAGGTGGACAGGGCCGAACACTGAAGCTTTCTTT.

The rearrangement joins TRBV6-5 to TRBJ1-1; TRBD1 matches 9 bases. This CDR3 comprises 13 residues. Looked up from germline, CDR1 is MNHEY and CDR2 is SVGAGI. The V and J ends lost 6 bases and 6 bases, in that order; junction bases with no gene match: 5. Here the CDR3 DNA reads TGTGCCAGCAGCCGGACAGGGGTTGCTGAAGCTTTCTTT. Amino acids: CASSRTGVAEAFF.

V is TRBV11-2 and J is TRBJ2-5; 10 bases are shared with TRBD2. The CDR3 is made up of 17 amino acids. The germline V gene has CDR1 SGHAT and CDR2 FQNNGV. V shed 0 bases, J shed 4 bases, and the junction held 8 bases outside the gene matches. The chain's CDR3 is CASSLDGLAGVGETQYF. The CDR3 DNA follows: TGTGCCAGCAGCTTAGATGGGCTAGCGGGAGTTGGAGAGACCCAGTACTTC.

This clone was observed a single time. The chain links TRBV18 to TRBJ1-4; 7 bases align to TRBD1. The germline CDR1 and CDR2 sequences are KGHSH and LQKENI. Trimming took 4 bases from V and 4 from J; bases not matched to a gene: 6. The CDR3 sequence is 15 residues long. The CDR3 sequence is CASSLQTGINEKLFF. The DNA of the CDR3 is TGTGCCAGCTCACTCCAGACAGGGATTAATGAAAAACTGTTTTTT.

The V and J genes are TRBV5-4 and TRBJ2-7, with 11 positions matching TRBD1. Germline assignment: CDR1 SGHNT and CDR2 YYREEE (reference sequence). The CDR3 has 17 amino acids. With 2 bases clipped from V and 3 bases from J, the junction kept 10 bases outside the gene matches. As DNA, the CDR3 is TGTGCCAGCAGCTTCCGATCCCGGACAGGGGGCGGCTACGAGCAGTACTTC. The encoded protein is CASSFRSRTGGGYEQYF.

The chain combines TRBV6-2 or TRBV6-3 with TRBJ1-5; TRBD1 matches at 12 bases. Germline V CDR1 and CDR2: MNHEY, SVGEGT. Trimming took 2 bases from V and 2 from J; bases not matched to a gene: 7. The CDR3 consists of 18 residues. The CDR3 region is CASSYGTGGAGGNQPQHF. DNA of the CDR3: TGTGCCAGCAGTTACGGGACAGGGGGCGCAGGTGGCAATCAGCCCCAGCATTTT.

J is TRBJ2-3 and V is TRBV4-3; 11 bases map to TRBD2. The CDR3 has 18 residues. The V segment lost 2 bases and the J segment 0 bases; nucleotides outside the gene matches: 7. Germline CDR1 reads LGHNA; CDR2 reads YSLEER. The CDR3 nucleotides are TGCGCCAGCAGCCAACACCCTAGCGGGGGGACTAGCACAGATACGCAGTATTTT. This codes for CASSQHPSGGTSTDTQYF.

CDR3 DNA sequence: TGTGCCAGCTCACCAGCACGTCGGGAGCAGTACTTC. Residues: CASSPARREQYF. The rearrangement uses TRBV18 and TRBJ2-7; no firm D call. There are 12 residues in the CDR3. Germline loops: CDR1 KGHSH, CDR2 LQKENI. With 2 bases removed from V and 7 bases from J, the gap between germline ends came to 9 bases.